The 13 T cell receptor beta chains listed next were all sequenced from one sample in a study of beta chain features in type 1 diabetes (dated by TCRdb to the late 2010s). Library creation used the immunoSEQ multiplex PCR assay. All of the isolated RNA was reverse transcribed with the High Capacity cDNA Reverse Transcription Kit, so expressed TCRB transcripts were sequenced. TCRdb re-hosts the immuneACCESS table, in-frame sequences only. Its copies lack some clones; in the studies checked, an unresolved V gene accounts for under half of them, and the cause for the rest is not known. A total of 300,000 to 350,000 clones appear in this sample, about 19% of them only once. The ten largest clones represent around 0.044% of the sample. Source material: naive CD4+ T cells from blood. The cell subset or site label corresponds to: true naive CD4+ T cells. These receptors were collected from a woman under 30 in good health.

The CDR3 here is CASSPTSRETQYF. The CDR3 DNA follows: TGTGCCAGCTCACCAACTAGCCGGGAGACCCAGTACTTC. This rearrangement joins TRBV18 to TRBJ2-5, with D possibly matching TRBD2 (6 bases). The ends were cut back, 2 bases at V and 5 bases at J, with 9 bases in the middle. Germline lookup yields CDR1 KGHSH and CDR2 LQKENI. The CDR3 is made up of 13 amino acids.

With regard to this clone: Different DNA sequences within this sample yield the same CDR3. J is TRBJ2-1 and V is TRBV5-1; tentative D call: TRBD2 (5 bases). This CDR3 comprises 13 residues. Germline assignment: CDR1 SGHRS and CDR2 YFSETQ. The V gene lost 0 bases and the J gene lost 8 bases, with 9 bases spanning the gap. In DNA, the CDR3 is TGCGCCAGCAGCTTGGTAGGAGGCGATGAGCAGTTCTTC. Its translation: CASSLVGGDEQFF.

The gene calls are TRBV10-3 and TRBJ1-2; TRBD1 might be the D (6 bases). With 3 bases removed from V and 3 bases from J, the gap between germline ends came to 8 bases. The CDR3 length is 13 residues. Looked up from germline, CDR1 is ENHRY and CDR2 is SYGVKD. The CDR3 loop is CAISEQGDYGYTF. Here the CDR3 DNA reads TGTGCCATCAGTGAACAGGGCGACTATGGCTACACCTTC.

The chain links TRBV9 to TRBJ2-3; no clear D gene. The CDR3 totals 14 residues. CDR1 SGDLS and CDR2 YYNGEE come from the germline V gene. The germline V and J ends were trimmed by 3 bases and 4 bases, with 12 bases remaining between them. This CDR3 is CASSAGRVSDTQYF. CDR3 DNA: TGTGCCAGCAGCGCAGGCCGCGTTTCAGATACGCAGTATTTT.

This clone has just one count. This same CDR3 is encoded by further DNA sequences in the sample. This sequence joins TRBV15 and TRBJ2-3, with no clear D. Germline V gives CDR1 LNHNV, CDR2 YYDKDF (reference sequence). Trimming pared 2 bases from V and 2 bases from J, leaving 2 bases between. The CDR3 has 12 residues. For the CDR3, the DNA is TGTGCCACCAGCAGATACACAGATACGCAGTATTTT. The encoded protein is CATSRYTDTQYF. The variable domain in full, with the rest retrieved from reference TRBV15 and TRBJ2-3, is DAMVIQNPRYQVTQFGKPVTLSCSQTLNHNVMYWYQQKSSQAPKLLFHYYDKDFNNEADTPDNFQSRRPNTSFCFLDIRSPGLGDTAMYLCATSRYTDTQYFGPGTRLTVL.

This clone has just a few counts. The chain combines TRBV7-9 with TRBJ1-1; no clear D. V lost 6 bases and J 0 bases, leaving 8 bases between the germline ends. CDR1 and CDR2 (germline): SEHNR, FQNEAQ (reference sequence). CDR3 length equals 13 residues. In DNA, the CDR3 is TGTGCCAGCAGTAAGAACTTGAACACTGAAGCTTTCTTT. This codes for CASSKNLNTEAFF.

In this sample, this clone turned up a few times. The V call is TRBV9, the J call TRBJ2-5; D unresolved. Germline CDR1 reads SGDLS; CDR2 reads YYNGEE. The CDR3 is made up of 14 amino acids. V gave up 0 bases and J gave up 4 bases, with 10 bases separating them. The CDR3 bases are TGTGCCAGCAGCGTAGCCACAGTTCGAGAGACCCAGTACTTC. It encodes CASSVATVRETQYF.

This clone showed up just a few times. This chain uses TRBV5-1 with TRBJ1-1; 9 bases are a match to TRBD1. The CDR3 consists of 14 residues. Germline V CDR1 and CDR2: SGHRS, YFSETQ. V gave up 3 bases and J gave up 5 bases; unmatched junction bases: 5. The CDR3 protein is CASSWTGASTEAFF. Here the CDR3 DNA reads TGCGCCAGCAGCTGGACAGGGGCAAGTACTGAAGCTTTCTTT.

This clone was observed a handful of times. J is TRBJ1-1 and V is TRBV5-1, with TRBD1 matching over 7 bases. There are 12 residues in the CDR3. V gave up 4 bases and J gave up 11 bases; unmatched junction bases: 8. Germline-derived CDR1 and CDR2 are SGHRS and YFSETQ. The CDR3: CASSDGQVGAFF. In DNA, the CDR3 is TGCGCCAGCAGCGACGGACAGGTGGGGGCTTTCTTT.

The J gene is TRBJ2-5, the V gene TRBV7-9; 7 bases align to TRBD1. V lost 7 bases to trimming and J lost 3 bases; unmatched junction nucleotides: 8. This CDR3 region has 14 residues. Germline V lookup: CDR1 SEHNR, CDR2 FQNEAQ (reference sequence). CDR3 nucleotide sequence: TGTGCCAGCACCCTGACAGGGATTAAAGAGACCCAGTACTTC. Amino acid sequence: CASTLTGIKETQYF.

This chain connects TRBV5-1 to TRBJ2-1; TRBD1 matches at 7 bases. The CDR3 is 16 residues long. V lost 0 bases and J lost 0; bases outside the gene matches: 3. Germline lookup yields CDR1 SGHRS and CDR2 YFSETQ. The CDR3 DNA follows: TGCGCCAGCAGCTTGGCCGGGGACAGCTCCTACAATGAGCAGTTCTTC. This encodes CASSLAGDSSYNEQFF.

This clone turned up a few times. The rearrangement uses TRBV30 and TRBJ2-1; D is uncertain. V dropped 4 bases and J dropped 2 bases, with 6 bases sitting between them. Germline V gives CDR1 GTSNPN, CDR2 SVGIG (reference sequence). The CDR3 is 12 residues long. The DNA for the CDR3 is TGTGCCTGGACAGGCACCTACAATGAGCAGTTCTTC. It encodes CAWTGTYNEQFF.

About this clone itself: Its ends do not fully match the called genes, so a read error is possible. In nucleotides, the CDR3 is TGTGCTAGCAGCCGAACTAGCGGGGGGGACAATGAGCAGTTCTTC. This encodes CASSRTSGGDNEQFF. This chain links TRBV7-7 with TRBJ2-1; TRBD2 matches at 13 bases. The germline CDR1 and CDR2 sequences are SSHAT and FNYEAQ (reference sequence). The CDR3 extends over 15 amino acids.